This T cell receptor beta chain was recovered during a study of blood T cell repertoires in COVID-19. As for the study in general: There were acute and convalescent COVID-19 samples, and they came from the United States, Italy and Spain. PBMCs, B-cell-depleted T cells, or T cells provided the cDNA or gDNA that made up the material.

Germline CDR1 reads MNHEY; CDR2 reads SVGAGI. With V trimmed by 6 bases and J by 10 bases, 4 bases remained unmatched. CDR3 length: 11 residues. Repertoires were generated with immunoSEQ multiplex PCR, while TCRdb's copy carries only in-frame clones and drops some. The sample consists of roughly 700,000 clones, around 90% of them appearing once. Source material: peripheral blood. The clonotype was recovered from a woman between 18 and 30 years old with acute or convalescent COVID-19. This chain connects TRBV6-5 to TRBJ1-1, with 8 bases identical to TRBD1. CDR3 protein: CASRQGTGAFF. The CDR3 DNA sequence: TGTGCCAGCAGGCAAGGGACAGGAGCTTTCTTT.